What follows are 16 T cell receptor beta chains derived from one specimen sequenced in a study of human T cells and chemical hapten exposure. A single record per CDR3 protein comes from TCRdb applying MiXCR to the RACE reads. The sample lists 70,000 to 95,000 distinct CDR3 sequences; around 6.7% were seen once. As for time point: patch test 2, 6 weeks after DPC sensitization. The sample's treatment: therapeutic diphenylcyclopropenone sensitization with weekly scalp DPC. The material was whole blood, obtained in connection with sensitization to the hapten diphenylcyclopropenone (DPC). The receptors originated from a woman in her thirties with alopecia areata. Some clones in this sample may be carry-over from other donors' samples.

Ten or more counts support this clonotype. This sequence joins TRBV20-1 and TRBJ1-2; the D gene is possibly TRBD1 (6 bases). Per the germline V gene, CDR1 is DFQATT and CDR2 is SNEGSKA (reference sequence). The V gene lost 0 bases and the J gene lost 0 bases, with 14 bases spanning the gap. The CDR3 is 16 residues long. Written as DNA, the CDR3 is TGCAGTGCTAGAGAGCTGGGGGCAGGAGCTAACTATGGCTACACCTTC. This codes for CSARELGAGANYGYTF.

This clonotype was observed many times. The chain employs TRBV20-1 and TRBJ1-1; the D is unclear. Trimming stripped 6 bases from V and 1 base from J, with 12 bases between. Germline values: CDR1 DFQATT, CDR2 SNEGSKA (reference sequence). This CDR3 has 13 residues. The CDR3 sequence: CSALGPSNTEAFF. The CDR3 DNA reads as TGCAGTGCGTTAGGACCCTCGAACACTGAAGCTTTCTTT.

V is TRBV14 and J is TRBJ2-1; D is ambiguous. The CDR3 length is 13 residues. V was shortened by 4 bases and J by 7 bases, with 11 bases between the two germline ends. Germline V gene data show CDR1 as SGHDN and CDR2 as FVKESK. The CDR3 DNA reads as TGTGCCAGCAGCCCCTATCAGTCGAATGAGCAGTTCTTC. Protein product: CASSPYQSNEQFF.

A few counts support this clonotype. The chain couples TRBV7-6 to TRBJ1-1, with 10 positions matching TRBD1. In germline, CDR1 is SGHVS, CDR2 FNYEAQ. The CDR3 length is 14 residues. Trimming cost V 8 bases and J 5 bases; bases outside gene matches: 8. CDR3 protein: CASSGQGIFTEAFF. The CDR3 region has the DNA TGTGCCAGCTCGGGACAGGGGATATTTACTGAAGCTTTCTTT.

The V gene is TRBV19, the J gene TRBJ1-5; the D gene is possibly TRBD1 (5 bases). Trimming left V 1 base short and J 5 bases short, with 12 bases between. The CDR3 is 15 residues long. CDR1 LNHDA and CDR2 SQIVND come from the germline V gene (reference sequence). In DNA form, the CDR3 reads TGTGCCAGTAGTATAGGCGCCAGGGATCATCAGCCCCAGCATTTT. Its translation: CASSIGARDHQPQHF.

CDR3 coding DNA: TGTGCCAGCAGCCCCGGGATAGTCACAGATACGCAGTATTTT. Encoded protein: CASSPGIVTDTQYF. The V call is TRBV6-2 or TRBV6-3, the J call TRBJ2-3; the D gene is possibly TRBD2 (5 bases). Per germline, CDR1 MNHEY and CDR2 SVGEGT. V lost 6 bases to trimming and J lost 2 bases, with 12 bases between them. This CDR3 contains 14 residues.

Comment on this clonotype: This may come from a read error, since a much larger clone is one base off. CDR3 amino acids: CSARTGNDDSPLHF. CDR3 DNA sequence: TGCAGTGCTAGGACAGGGAACGATGATTCACCCCTCCACTTT. V gene TRBV20-1 combines with J gene TRBJ1-6; TRBD1 agrees at 7 bases. This CDR3 region has 14 residues. The germline CDR1 and CDR2 sequences are DFQATT and SNEGSKA (reference sequence). V lost 3 bases and J lost 8; bases outside the gene matches: 7.

This clonotype has ten or more counts. J is TRBJ1-2 and V is TRBV6-5, with D possibly being TRBD1 (5 bases). The V and J ends lost 1 base and 8 bases respectively, with 14 bases between them. Per the germline V gene, CDR1 is MNHEY and CDR2 is SVGAGI. The CDR3 has 14 residues. As DNA, the CDR3 is TGTGCCAGCAGTTACTTTCAGGGTAATAGCGGCTACACCTTC. This gives the protein CASSYFQGNSGYTF.

With regard to this clonotype: With a much larger clone just one base away, this may be a read error. V usage is TRBV5-1 and J usage is TRBJ2-7, with 7 bases identical to TRBD1. The CDR3 is made up of 13 amino acids. Per germline, CDR1 SGHRS and CDR2 YFSETQ. The CDR3 loop reads CDSSYRQGDEQYF. The CDR3 DNA reads as TGCGACAGCAGCTATCGACAGGGTGACGAGCAGTACTTC.

The V gene is TRBV19, the J gene TRBJ1-1; 9 nucleotides agree with TRBD1. Trimming removed 9 bases from V and 1 base from J; junction bases left unmatched: 3. CDR3 length: 13 residues. The germline V gene encodes CDR1 LNHDA and CDR2 SQIVND (reference sequence). The DNA of the CDR3 is TGTGCCAGCACGACAGGGGGGAACACTGAAGCTTTCTTT. It is translated as CASTTGGNTEAFF.

This clonotype was seen ten or more times. The rearrangement joins TRBV7-9 to TRBJ2-7; D remains unclear. Germline V gene sequence: CDR1 SEHNR, CDR2 FQNEAQ (reference sequence). This CDR3 region has 12 residues. V shed 5 bases and J shed 5 bases, with 10 bases lying between them. The CDR3 sequence: CASSLKYHEQYF. For the CDR3, the DNA is TGTGCCAGCAGCCTAAAGTACCACGAGCAGTACTTC.

This clonotype was seen ten or more times. The rearrangement uses TRBV7-9 and TRBJ1-1; 8 nucleotides match TRBD1. With 5 bases clipped from V and 5 bases from J, the junction kept 10 bases outside the gene matches. In germline, CDR1 is SEHNR, CDR2 FQNEAQ (reference sequence). The CDR3 is 15 amino acids. CDR3 amino acids: CASSTRGQGWTEAFF. The CDR3 DNA sequence: TGTGCCAGCAGCACCCGAGGACAGGGATGGACTGAAGCTTTCTTT.

The chain is built from TRBV5-1 and TRBJ2-3, with D tentatively TRBD1 (5 bases). The V end was cut by 2 bases, the J end by 4 bases, with 8 bases between. There are 13 residues in the CDR3. Germline lookup yields CDR1 SGHRS and CDR2 YFSETQ. Written as DNA, the CDR3 is TGCGCCAGCAGCTTCAGGGTTCCAGATACGCAGTATTTT. Its translation: CASSFRVPDTQYF.

Concerning this clonotype: This may be a read error, as it is one base from a much larger clone. The chain has TRBV12-3 or TRBV12-4 and TRBJ1-3; D is ambiguous. The CDR3 is made up of 14 amino acids. V was clipped by 9 bases and J by 0 bases, with 12 bases between them. CDR3 protein: CARSRAGSGNTIYF. CDR3 coding DNA: TGTGCCAGAAGCCGAGCTGGCTCTGGAAACACCATATATTTT.

In this sample, this clonotype turned up many times. This rearrangement joins TRBV3-1 to TRBJ1-5; 7 nucleotides match TRBD1. The germline CDR1 and CDR2 sequences are LGHDT and YNNKEL (reference sequence). The junction had 4 bases not matched to a gene; V was cut back by 3 bases and J by 5 bases. CDR3 length equals 14 residues. This CDR3 reads CASSHRGFHQPQHF. In nucleotides, the CDR3 is TGTGCCAGCAGCCACAGGGGGTTCCATCAGCCCCAGCATTTT. Full variable domain (missing parts from reference TRBV3-1 and TRBJ1-5): DTAVSQTPKYLVTQMGNDKSIKCEQNLGHDTMYWYKQDSKKFLKIMFSYNNKELIINETVPNRFSPKSPDKAHLNLHINSLELGDSAVYFCASSHRGFHQPQHFGDGTRLSIL.

Ten or more counts support this clonotype. The V and J genes are TRBV29-1 and TRBJ1-2; D not resolved. V was trimmed by 2 bases and J by 4 bases, leaving 5 bases between them. There are 11 residues in the CDR3. Germline V gene data show CDR1 as SQVTM and CDR2 as ANQGSEA. The CDR3 DNA reads TGCAGCGTTGAACGGGCCTATGGCTACACCTTC. It is translated as CSVERAYGYTF. The whole variable domain, filled in from reference TRBV29-1 and TRBJ1-2, reads SAVISQKPSRDICQRGTSLTIQCQVDSQVTMMFWYRQQPGQSLTLIATANQGSEATYESGFVIDKFPISRPNLTFSTLTVSNMSPEDSSIYLCSVERAYGYTFGSGTRLTVV.